This paragraph reports one TCR beta chain. No cognate antigen has been identified for it. No per-base quality is available; no much larger clone lies one base away. This entry belongs to a study of blood T cell repertoires in COVID-19 (dated by TCRdb to about 2020). A note on the overall study: Collaborator samples came from the United States, Italy and Spain and covered acute and convalescent phases of COVID-19. Where available, HLA class I and class II types were taken from metadata supplied by the sample provider and were not determined by assay-based typing. Subjects who had been exposed to COVID-19, were actively infected with it, or had recovered from it provided the deeply sampled blood TCRbeta repertoires that made up the dataset. A de-identified subject ID, COVID-19 status, age in years and sex were almost always included in the sample metadata. The prospective study material was composed of cDNA or gDNA derived from T cells, B-cell-depleted T cells, or PBMCs. The samples were drawn from the first 160 participants of the ongoing ImmuneRACE study and from roughly 1,300 subjects provided by 6 global collaborators. A freely available public database, intended as a resource for researchers studying the immune response to SARS-CoV-2, is where the repertoires were released.

The collaborating institutions used their own protocols to collect whole blood in K2EDTA tubes. For TCRbeta analysis, collaborator samples were shipped as frozen whole blood, as isolated PBMCs, or as DNA extracted from either sample type. CDR1 SGHTA and CDR2 FQGNSA were looked up in the germline V gene. V is cut by 1 base and J by 2 bases, and the space between the germline ends is 9 bases. Including cysteine and phenylalanine, the CDR3 has 15 amino acids. Just the 45-base CDR3 DNA is kept, in frame starting at base 1. The immunoSEQ Assay, a bias-controlled multiplex PCR, was used to amplify TCRbeta CDR3 regions from genomic DNA. As for the original processing: Nucleated cell counts per sample were estimated from amplification of reference gene primers within the assay. To quantify the absolute abundance of each unique TCRbeta CDR3 rearrangement, sequence reads were collapsed and filtered. For each sample, productive Simpson clonality was calculated as the square root of Simpson's diversity index over productive rearrangements. What TCRdb holds here is the immuneACCESS table cut down to in-frame rearrangements. Part of the clones is not present; checked against another copy, under half of the missing clones reflect an unresolved V gene, and the others are unexplained. The V and J calls and clone size are taken from that table; D and trimming were inferred from the DNA. Across this sample there are some 100,000 clones, with approximately 90% seen only once. The ten largest account for roughly 2% of the sample.

General findings and caveats noted by the study authors: Clinical and demographic metadata were provided uncurated, with the amount varying by source and participant.

The sample comprised peripheral blood. The chain was built from TRBV7-2 and TRBJ2-1, and the D gene may be TRBD2, 6 bases matching. This sequence was found in a human donor with active COVID-19. The donor label of this sample is uncertain. The encoded CDR3 is CASSLGLATYNEQFF. The nucleotide sequence is given as TGTGCCAGCAGCTTAGGGCTAGCGACCTACAATGAGCAGTTCTTC.